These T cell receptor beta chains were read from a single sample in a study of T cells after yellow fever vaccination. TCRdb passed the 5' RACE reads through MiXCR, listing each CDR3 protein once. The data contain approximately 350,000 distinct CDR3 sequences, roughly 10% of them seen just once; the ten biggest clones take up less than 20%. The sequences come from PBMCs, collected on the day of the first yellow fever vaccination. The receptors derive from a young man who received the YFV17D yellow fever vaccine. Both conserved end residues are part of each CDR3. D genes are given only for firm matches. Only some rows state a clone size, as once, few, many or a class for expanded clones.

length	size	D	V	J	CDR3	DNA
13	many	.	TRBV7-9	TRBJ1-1	CASSLLREREAFF	TGTGCCAGCAGCTTACTCAGGGAACGTGAAGCTTTCTTT
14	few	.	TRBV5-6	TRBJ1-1	CASSWARALTEAFF	TGTGCCAGCAGCTGGGCCAGGGCCCTCACTGAAGCTTTCTTT
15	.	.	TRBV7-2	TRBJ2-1	CASSLESGFNNEQFF	TGTGCCAGCAGCTTAGAGTCAGGTTTCAACAATGAGCAGTTCTTC
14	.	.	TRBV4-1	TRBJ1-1	CASSQNTGNTEAFF	TGCGCCAGCAGCCAGAATACAGGGAACACTGAAGCTTTCTTT
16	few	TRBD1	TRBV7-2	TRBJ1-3	CASSLAPGGAGNTIYF	TGTGCCAGCAGCTTAGCCCCAGGGGGCGCTGGAAACACCATATATTTT
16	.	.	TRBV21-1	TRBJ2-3	CASSSRPGLVTDTQYF	TGTGCCAGCAGCTCCCGCCCGGGACTAGTTACAGATACGCAGTATTTT
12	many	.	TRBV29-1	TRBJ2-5	CSVGRVQETQYF	TGCAGCGTTGGCAGGGTCCAAGAGACCCAGTACTTC
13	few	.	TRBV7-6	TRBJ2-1	CASSSRPDDEQFF	TGTGCCAGCAGCTCAAGGCCAGATGATGAGCAGTTCTTC
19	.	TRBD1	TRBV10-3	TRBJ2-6	CAISERGVTGGSGANVLTF	TGTGCCATCAGTGAGAGAGGGGTGACAGGGGGCTCTGGGGCCAACGTCCTGACTTTC
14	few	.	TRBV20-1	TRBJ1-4	CSASRTATNEKLFF	TGCAGTGCTAGTCGCACAGCAACTAATGAAAAACTGTTTTTT
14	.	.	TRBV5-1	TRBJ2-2	CASSFPRGTGELFF	TGCGCCAGCAGCTTCCCCCGGGGCACCGGGGAGCTGTTTTTT
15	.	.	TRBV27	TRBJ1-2	CASSFPSRLNYGYTF	TGTGCCAGCAGTTTCCCGAGCAGACTTAACTATGGCTACACCTTC
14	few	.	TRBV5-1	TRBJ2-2	CASARQTDTGELFF	TGCGCCAGCGCCCGCCAGACAGACACCGGGGAGCTGTTTTTT
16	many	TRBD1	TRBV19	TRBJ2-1	CASSRRQGTTYNEQFF	TGTGCCAGTAGCCGTAGACAGGGGACGACCTACAATGAGCAGTTCTTC
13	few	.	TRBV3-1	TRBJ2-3	CASSQAGGTPKYF	TGTGCCAGCAGCCAAGCAGGCGGCACCCCCAAGTATTTT
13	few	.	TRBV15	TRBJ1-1	CATSREVWSEAFF	TGTGCCACCAGCAGAGAGGTGTGGTCTGAAGCTTTCTTT
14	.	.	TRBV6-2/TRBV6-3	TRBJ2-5	CASRSGGGIETQYF	TGTGCCAGCCGGTCTGGAGGGGGCATCGAGACCCAGTACTTC
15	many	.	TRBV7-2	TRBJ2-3	CASSLGGLRTDTQYF	TGTGCCAGCAGCTTAGGAGGTCTCCGCACAGATACGCAGTATTTT
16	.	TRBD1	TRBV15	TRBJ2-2	CATSPWGTGVSGELFF	TGTGCCACCAGCCCCTGGGGGACAGGGGTTAGCGGGGAGCTGTTTTTT
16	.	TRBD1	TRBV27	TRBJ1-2	CASSKRPGQGNGGYTF	TGTGCCAGCAGTAAAAGACCGGGACAGGGTAACGGAGGCTACACCTTC
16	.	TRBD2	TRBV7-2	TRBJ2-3	CASSVDGTSGGNTQYF	TGTGCCAGCAGCGTCGACGGGACTAGCGGGGGAAATACGCAGTATTTT
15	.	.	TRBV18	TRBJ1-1	CASSTSGVMNTEAFF	TGTGCCAGCTCGACCTCCGGAGTAATGAACACTGAAGCTTTCTTT
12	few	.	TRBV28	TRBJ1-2	CASSYRTYGYTF	TGTGCCAGCAGTTACCGTACATATGGCTACACCTTC
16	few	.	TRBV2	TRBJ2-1	CASSEPTRSSYNEQFF	TGTGCCAGCAGCGAACCAACCAGGAGCTCCTACAATGAGCAGTTCTTC
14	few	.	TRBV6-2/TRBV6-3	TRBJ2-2	CASLSLYPTGELFF	TGTGCCAGCTTAAGTCTATACCCTACCGGGGAGCTGTTTTTT
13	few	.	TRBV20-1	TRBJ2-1	CSHGPSSYNEQFF	TGCAGCCACGGTCCTAGCTCCTACAATGAGCAGTTCTTC
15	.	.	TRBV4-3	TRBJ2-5	CASSQNRVGGETQYF	TGCGCCAGCAGCCAAAACAGGGTGGGGGGTGAGACCCAGTACTTC
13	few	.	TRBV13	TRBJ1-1	CASSLNGGRVAFF	TGTGCCAGCAGCCTGAACGGGGGGCGGGTAGCTTTCTTT
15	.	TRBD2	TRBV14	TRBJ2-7	CASSQRLAGTYEQYF	TGTGCCAGCAGCCAACGTCTAGCGGGGACCTACGAGCAGTACTTC
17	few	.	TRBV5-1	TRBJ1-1	CASSSQPVGQMNTEAFF	TGCGCCAGCAGCTCCCAACCCGTCGGCCAGATGAACACTGAAGCTTTCTTT
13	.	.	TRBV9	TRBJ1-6	CASSVDQVPPLHF	TGTGCCAGCAGCGTAGATCAGGTGCCACCCCTCCACTTT
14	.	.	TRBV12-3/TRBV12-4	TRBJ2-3	CASSLAESTDTQYF	TGTGCCAGCAGTTTAGCCGAGAGCACAGATACGCAGTATTTT
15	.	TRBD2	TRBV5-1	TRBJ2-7	CASSFSSGGQYEQYF	TGCGCCAGCAGCTTCTCTAGCGGGGGTCAGTACGAGCAGTACTTC
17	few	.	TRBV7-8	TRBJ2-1	CASSPTPRGGSYNEQFF	TGTGCCAGCAGCCCAACCCCCAGGGGCGGCTCCTACAATGAGCAGTTCTTC
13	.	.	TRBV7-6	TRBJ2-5	CASSLAGPETQYF	TGTGCCAGCAGCTTAGCAGGGCCCGAGACCCAGTACTTC
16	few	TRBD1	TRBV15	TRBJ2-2	CATSNRDRDRTGELFF	TGTGCCACCAGCAACCGGGACAGGGACCGGACCGGGGAGCTGTTTTTT
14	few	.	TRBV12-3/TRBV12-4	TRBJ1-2	CASSFFGSNYGYTF	.
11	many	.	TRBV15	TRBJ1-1	CATSSIAEAFF	TGTGCCACCAGCAGCATCGCTGAAGCTTTCTTT
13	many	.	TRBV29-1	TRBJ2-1	CSVERQVYNEQFF	TGCAGCGTAGAGAGGCAGGTATACAATGAGCAGTTCTTC
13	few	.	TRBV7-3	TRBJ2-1	CASSRGVYNEQFF	TGTGCCAGCAGTAGGGGGGTTTACAATGAGCAGTTCTTC
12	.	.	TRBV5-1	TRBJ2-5	CASSPPEETQYF	TGCGCCAGCAGCCCGCCGGAAGAGACCCAGTACTTC
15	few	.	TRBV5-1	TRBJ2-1	CASSEQGAPYNEQFF	TGCGCCAGCAGCGAACAGGGAGCCCCCTACAATGAGCAGTTCTTC
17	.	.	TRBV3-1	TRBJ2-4	CASSLGQARRAKNIQYF	TGTGCCAGCAGCCTAGGACAAGCGAGGCGTGCCAAAAACATTCAGTACTTC
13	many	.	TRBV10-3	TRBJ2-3	CAISESGADTQYF	TGTGCCATCAGTGAGTCGGGAGCAGATACGCAGTATTTT
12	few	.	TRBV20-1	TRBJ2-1	CSAKLGDNEQFF	TGCAGTGCGAAGCTAGGAGACAATGAGCAGTTCTTC
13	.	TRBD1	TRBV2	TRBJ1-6	CASRTGINSPLHF	TGTGCCAGCAGGACAGGGATCAATTCACCCCTCCACTTT
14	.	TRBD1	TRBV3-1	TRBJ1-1	CASSPADRDTEAFF	TGTGCCAGCAGCCCAGCCGACAGGGACACTGAAGCTTTCTTT